A selection of T cell receptor beta chains follows, all from one sample in a study of blood T cell repertoires in COVID-19. Repertoires were generated with immunoSEQ multiplex PCR, while TCRdb's copy carries only in-frame clones and drops some. Found here are about 220,000 clones, approximately 82% of them singletons; the top ten hold about 3.8%. Sample: peripheral blood. The source of these receptors is a woman of 80 years or more with acute or convalescent COVID-19. Both conserved end residues are part of each CDR3. The D gene is left open where the match is weak. Clone size is shown for a subset of rows, as once, few, many or a class of expanded clone.

CDR3aa: CASRTVENTEAFF
CDR3nt: TGTGCCAGCAGGACAGTGGAGAACACTGAAGCTTTCTTT
j_gene: TRBJ1-1
abundance: .
v_gene: TRBV12-3/TRBV12-4
d_gene: .

CDR3aa: CASSLSGYTEAFF
CDR3nt: TGTGCCAGCAGCTTAAGCGGGTACACTGAAGCTTTCTTT
j_gene: TRBJ1-1
abundance: .
v_gene: TRBV7-3
d_gene: .

CDR3aa: CASSRRMVAGGPNNEQFF
CDR3nt: TGTGCCAGCAGCCGCCGAATGGTGGCCGGGGGGCCTAACAATGAGCAGTTCTTC
j_gene: TRBJ2-1
abundance: .
v_gene: TRBV7-8
d_gene: .

CDR3aa: CATVSGKETQYF
CDR3nt: TGTGCCACCGTAAGCGGGAAAGAGACCCAGTACTTC
j_gene: TRBJ2-5
abundance: .
v_gene: TRBV6-5
d_gene: TRBD2

CDR3aa: CASSFFSVAYNEQFF
CDR3nt: TGCGCCAGCAGCTTCTTTAGCGTGGCCTACAATGAGCAGTTCTTC
j_gene: TRBJ2-1
abundance: .
v_gene: TRBV5-1
d_gene: .

CDR3aa: CASSIRTGREGGYTF
CDR3nt: TGTGCCAGCAGTATACGGACAGGGAGGGAGGGTGGCTACACCTTC
j_gene: TRBJ1-2
abundance: .
v_gene: TRBV28
d_gene: TRBD1

CDR3aa: CATSDPTGSGYTF
CDR3nt: TGTGCCACCAGTGACCCTACAGGCTCTGGCTACACCTTC
j_gene: TRBJ1-2
abundance: .
v_gene: TRBV24-1
d_gene: .

CDR3aa: CASSETSGGAYEQYF
CDR3nt: TGTGCCAGCAGCGAAACTAGCGGGGGGGCTTACGAGCAGTACTTC
j_gene: TRBJ2-7
abundance: .
v_gene: TRBV3-1/TRBV3-2
d_gene: TRBD2

CDR3aa: CASRFSLPTGGTGELFF
CDR3nt: TGTGCCAGCAGGTTCTCTTTACCGACAGGAGGCACCGGGGAGCTGTTTTTT
j_gene: TRBJ2-2
abundance: .
v_gene: TRBV27
d_gene: .

CDR3aa: CASSPQGVAGELFF
CDR3nt: TGTGCCAGCAGTCCCCAGGGGGTGGCCGGGGAGCTGTTTTTT
j_gene: TRBJ2-2
abundance: .
v_gene: TRBV6-2/TRBV6-3
d_gene: TRBD1

CDR3aa: CASSDRDKIIGDSNQPQHF
CDR3nt: TGTGCCAGCAGCGACCGGGACAAGATAATTGGAGATAGCAATCAGCCCCAGCATTTT
j_gene: TRBJ1-5
abundance: few
v_gene: TRBV21-1
d_gene: .

CDR3aa: CASSYSPDRVPDYTF
CDR3nt: TGTGCCAGCAGCTACTCCCCGGACAGGGTGCCAGACTACACCTTC
j_gene: TRBJ1-2
abundance: few
v_gene: TRBV5-6
d_gene: TRBD1

CDR3aa: CASESSGGNNEQFF
CDR3nt: TGTGCCAGCGAGTCCAGCGGGGGGAACAATGAGCAGTTCTTC
j_gene: TRBJ2-1
abundance: .
v_gene: TRBV2
d_gene: TRBD2

CDR3aa: CASSWDSLNTEAFF
CDR3nt: TGTGCCAGCAGCTGGGACAGCCTGAACACTGAAGCTTTCTTT
j_gene: TRBJ1-1
abundance: once
v_gene: TRBV5-4
d_gene: TRBD1

CDR3aa: CATSGLAGGRDTGELFF
CDR3nt: TGTGCCACCAGTGGCCTAGCGGGGGGGCGAGACACCGGGGAGCTGTTTTTT
j_gene: TRBJ2-2
abundance: .
v_gene: TRBV24-1
d_gene: TRBD2

CDR3aa: CASSLGQGVYEQYF
CDR3nt: TGTGCCAGCAGTTTGGGGCAGGGGGTTTACGAGCAGTACTTC
j_gene: TRBJ2-7
abundance: few
v_gene: TRBV28
d_gene: TRBD1

CDR3aa: CASSLVGSTEAFF
CDR3nt: TGTGCCAGCAGCTTAGTTGGCAGCACTGAAGCTTTCTTT
j_gene: TRBJ1-1
abundance: .
v_gene: TRBV7-2
d_gene: .

CDR3aa: CASSPSGLNQPQHF
CDR3nt: TGTGCCAGCAGCCCCTCAGGCCTGAATCAGCCCCAGCATTTT
j_gene: TRBJ1-5
abundance: .
v_gene: TRBV7-3
d_gene: .

CDR3aa: CASSIMRNYGYTF
CDR3nt: TGTGCCAGTAGTATTATGAGGAACTATGGCTACACCTTC
j_gene: TRBJ1-2
abundance: few
v_gene: TRBV19
d_gene: .

CDR3aa: CASKGVQVSIDAFF
CDR3nt: TGTGCCAGTAAGGGGGTCCAGGTGAGCATTGACGCTTTCTTT
j_gene: TRBJ1-1
abundance: few
v_gene: TRBV19
d_gene: .

CDR3aa: CASSRQTGRFTF
CDR3nt: TGTGCCAGCAGCCGGCAGACAGGGCGATTTACCTTC
j_gene: TRBJ1-2
abundance: .
v_gene: TRBV4-2
d_gene: TRBD1

CDR3aa: CASSQERGDRVPEAFF
CDR3nt: TGCGCCAGCAGCCAAGAAAGGGGGGACAGGGTCCCTGAAGCTTTCTTT
j_gene: TRBJ1-1
abundance: .
v_gene: TRBV4-1
d_gene: TRBD1

CDR3aa: CASSQTGGSGNQPQHF
CDR3nt: TGTGCCAGCTCCCAGACAGGGGGCTCGGGCAATCAGCCCCAGCATTTT
j_gene: TRBJ1-5
abundance: .
v_gene: TRBV18
d_gene: TRBD1

CDR3aa: CASQDRYTEAFF
CDR3nt: TGTGCCAGCCAAGACAGATACACTGAAGCTTTCTTT
j_gene: TRBJ1-1
abundance: .
v_gene: TRBV28
d_gene: .

CDR3aa: CATSDLRDRGEQYF
CDR3nt: TGTGCCACCAGTGATTTGAGGGACAGGGGCGAGCAGTACTTC
j_gene: TRBJ2-7
abundance: .
v_gene: TRBV24-1
d_gene: TRBD1

CDR3aa: CASSQLPGQEIADGYTF
CDR3nt: TGTGCCAGCAGCCAGCTACCGGGTCAAGAAATTGCGGATGGCTACACCTTC
j_gene: TRBJ1-2
abundance: .
v_gene: TRBV7-9
d_gene: .

CDR3aa: CASSVAPPDTEAFF
CDR3nt: TGTGCCAGCAGTGTAGCCCCGCCGGACACTGAAGCTTTCTTT
j_gene: TRBJ1-1
abundance: .
v_gene: TRBV6-1
d_gene: .

CDR3aa: CASSRQGATNEKLFF
CDR3nt: TGTGCCAGCAGTCGCCAGGGTGCAACTAATGAAAAACTGTTTTTT
j_gene: TRBJ1-4
abundance: .
v_gene: TRBV27
d_gene: .

CDR3aa: CASSPDRVYGYTF
CDR3nt: TGTGCCAGCAGCCCGGACAGGGTATATGGCTACACCTTC
j_gene: TRBJ1-2
abundance: .
v_gene: TRBV12-3/TRBV12-4
d_gene: TRBD1

CDR3aa: CASSLLRGQGDTEAFF
CDR3nt: TGTGCCAGCAGCTTATTACGGGGACAGGGGGACACTGAAGCTTTCTTT
j_gene: TRBJ1-1
abundance: .
v_gene: TRBV7-9
d_gene: TRBD1

CDR3aa: CASSLGVKNTEAFF
CDR3nt: TGTGCCAGCAGCTTGGGAGTAAAGAACACTGAAGCTTTCTTT
j_gene: TRBJ1-1
abundance: few
v_gene: TRBV5-5
d_gene: .

CDR3aa: CASSLAGGGNNEQFF
CDR3nt: TGTGCCAGCAGCCTAGCGGGGGGAGGGAACAATGAGCAGTTCTTC
j_gene: TRBJ2-1
abundance: .
v_gene: TRBV5-4
d_gene: TRBD2

CDR3aa: CATSRRRQSNTEAFF
CDR3nt: TGTGCCACCAGCAGAAGAAGACAGAGCAACACTGAAGCTTTCTTT
j_gene: TRBJ1-1
abundance: .
v_gene: TRBV15
d_gene: .

CDR3aa: CASSIGQGSYNEQFF
CDR3nt: TGTGCCAGTAGTATAGGACAGGGCTCCTACAATGAGCAGTTCTTC
j_gene: TRBJ2-1
abundance: .
v_gene: TRBV19
d_gene: TRBD1

CDR3aa: CASRLVPTYEQYF
CDR3nt: TGTGCCAGCAGACTGGTGCCTACCTACGAGCAGTACTTC
j_gene: TRBJ2-7
abundance: .
v_gene: TRBV7-2
d_gene: .

CDR3aa: CASSSSVTANTGELFF
CDR3nt: TGTGCCAGCAGCTCTAGCGTTACCGCGAACACCGGGGAGCTGTTTTTT
j_gene: TRBJ2-2
abundance: .
v_gene: TRBV4-2
d_gene: .

CDR3aa: CASEDMEKLFF
CDR3nt: TGTGCCAGTGAGGACATGGAAAAACTGTTTTTT
j_gene: TRBJ1-4
abundance: .
v_gene: TRBV2
d_gene: .

CDR3aa: CASSSRGQGEKLFF
CDR3nt: TGTGCCAGCAGTTCGCGGGGCCAAGGGGAAAAACTGTTTTTT
j_gene: TRBJ1-4
abundance: .
v_gene: TRBV6-5
d_gene: .

CDR3aa: CASSIEATGGGWVVGELFF
CDR3nt: TGTGCCAGTAGTATAGAAGCGACAGGAGGAGGTTGGGTAGTCGGGGAGCTGTTTTTT
j_gene: TRBJ2-2
abundance: .
v_gene: TRBV19
d_gene: .

CDR3aa: CASRNTGTQGLHF
CDR3nt: TGTGCCAGCAGGAACACAGGGACCCAAGGCCTCCACTTT
j_gene: TRBJ1-6
abundance: .
v_gene: TRBV12-3/TRBV12-4
d_gene: .

CDR3aa: CASKQGFNEQFF
CDR3nt: TGTGCCAGCAAGCAGGGCTTCAATGAGCAGTTCTTC
j_gene: TRBJ2-1
abundance: .
v_gene: TRBV6-5
d_gene: .

CDR3aa: CASSSGGGAQDTQYF
CDR3nt: TGTGCCAGCAGCAGTGGCGGGGGGGCTCAAGATACGCAGTATTTT
j_gene: TRBJ2-3
abundance: .
v_gene: TRBV9
d_gene: TRBD2

CDR3aa: CASSVLGGSTDTQYF
CDR3nt: TGTGCCAGCAGCGTATTAGGGGGCAGCACAGATACGCAGTATTTT
j_gene: TRBJ2-3
abundance: once
v_gene: TRBV9
d_gene: TRBD1

CDR3aa: CASSISRGPSPLHF
CDR3nt: TGTGCCAGTAGTATAAGTCGAGGGCCTTCACCCCTCCACTTT
j_gene: TRBJ1-6
abundance: .
v_gene: TRBV19
d_gene: .

CDR3aa: CASSFPGQGYYGYTF
CDR3nt: TGTGCCAGCAGCTTCCCGGGACAGGGGTATTATGGCTACACCTTC
j_gene: TRBJ1-2
abundance: .
v_gene: TRBV5-4
d_gene: TRBD1

CDR3aa: CASSLGTSGRALGEQYF
CDR3nt: TGCGCCAGCAGCTTGGGGACTAGCGGGAGGGCGTTGGGTGAGCAGTACTTC
j_gene: TRBJ2-7
abundance: many
v_gene: TRBV5-1
d_gene: TRBD2

CDR3aa: CASREDQGNTEAFF
CDR3nt: TGCGCCAGCAGGGAAGACCAGGGGAATACTGAAGCTTTCTTT
j_gene: TRBJ1-1
abundance: .
v_gene: TRBV5-1
d_gene: .

CDR3aa: CASSEYRQGGQPQHF
CDR3nt: TGTGCCAGCAGCGAATACAGACAGGGCGGTCAGCCCCAGCATTTT
j_gene: TRBJ1-5
abundance: once
v_gene: TRBV3-1/TRBV3-2
d_gene: TRBD1

CDR3aa: CASSPAGGPYEQYF
CDR3nt: TGTGCCAGCTCACCGGCGGGGGGGCCCTACGAGCAGTACTTC
j_gene: TRBJ2-7
abundance: .
v_gene: TRBV18
d_gene: TRBD2

CDR3aa: CASSLAPRSRTNYGYTF
CDR3nt: TGTGCCAGCAGCTTGGCCCCCAGGTCGCGCACTAACTATGGCTACACCTTC
j_gene: TRBJ1-2
abundance: once
v_gene: TRBV5-4
d_gene: .

CDR3aa: CASSYGQTNTEAFF
CDR3nt: TGTGCCAGCAGCTATGGACAGACGAACACTGAAGCTTTCTTT
j_gene: TRBJ1-1
abundance: .
v_gene: TRBV7-9
d_gene: .

CDR3aa: CASSPPSYEQYF
CDR3nt: TGTGCCAGCAGCCCTCCCTCCTACGAGCAGTACTTC
j_gene: TRBJ2-7
abundance: .
v_gene: TRBV11-2
d_gene: .

CDR3aa: CASSSVYEQYF
CDR3nt: TGTGCCAGCAGCTCGGTCTACGAGCAGTACTTC
j_gene: TRBJ2-7
abundance: .
v_gene: TRBV3-1/TRBV3-2
d_gene: .